The entry below describes one T cell receptor (beta chain). Its antigen is unidentified. This entry belongs to a study of T cells in Graves' hyperthyroidism and ophthalmopathy. Germline V lookup: CDR1 KGHDR, CDR2 SFDVKD. This CDR3 region has 14 residues. V was pared by 8 bases and J by 0 bases, with 6 bases of the junction left unmatched. Amplification targeted TCR beta CDR3 regions from RNA transcripts. HTBI primers drove first-round RT-PCR of the TCR CDR3. TCRdb analysed the multiplex PCR reads with MiXCR anew, one entry per CDR3 protein. The table records about 600,000 distinct CDR3 sequences, roughly 15% of them present only once. Study-wide findings and caveats: Researchers report that a 13 V-J model separated ophthalmopathy from stable hyperthyroidism. Blood also carried most thyroid clonotypes expanded above 0.001.

Duration under 3 months, a NOSPECS grade of at least 4, and a Clinical Activity Score of at least 3 characterized the ophthalmopathy patients. The study excluded patients with uncontrolled infection, other autoimmune disease, pregnancy or lactation. The sequence derives from a woman aged 45-59 years with Graves' ophthalmopathy. Sequencing was performed on blood. The chain joins TRBV24-1 to TRBJ2-7; 7 bases agree with TRBD1. The CDR3, as DNA: TGTGCCACCAACAGGGGCCACAGCTCCTACGAGCAGTACTTC. Its protein product is CATNRGHSSYEQYF.